This is a list of T cell receptor beta chains from one sample in a study of blood T cells in healthy people across ages. One entry per CDR3 protein, called by TCRdb with MiXCR from the 5' RACE reads. Here the sample spans just under 750,000 distinct CDR3 sequences, over 20% being singletons. The sequenced material came from blood. The receptors were sampled from a man aged 70-80 years in good health. Each CDR3 is given with its conserved first and last residue. Each record gives: clone size, J gene, D gene, V gene, CDR3 protein, CDR3 DNA. A D gene is named only where the DNA matches it firmly. Size values are once, few and many counts, or a class for expanded clones, and some rows have none.

clone size: NA
J gene: TRBJ2-5
D gene: NA
V gene: TRBV7-2
CDR3 protein: CASSAVRIGETQYF
CDR3 DNA: TGTGCCAGCAGCGCTGTTCGGATTGGAGAGACCCAGTACTTC

clone size: NA
J gene: TRBJ1-4
D gene: NA
V gene: TRBV29-1
CDR3 protein: CSVGVGGLDEKLFF
CDR3 DNA: TGCAGCGTTGGAGTCGGGGGCTTAGATGAAAAACTGTTTTTT

clone size: few
J gene: TRBJ2-5
D gene: NA
V gene: TRBV3-1
CDR3 protein: CASTLGNQETQYF
CDR3 DNA: TGTGCCAGCACCCTTGGGAATCAAGAGACCCAGTACTTC

clone size: NA
J gene: TRBJ2-2
D gene: NA
V gene: TRBV29-1
CDR3 protein: CSVSIGRRAGELFF
CDR3 DNA: TGCAGCGTGAGCATTGGACGGCGGGCCGGGGAGCTGTTTTTT

clone size: few
J gene: TRBJ1-2
D gene: TRBD1
V gene: TRBV12-3/TRBV12-4
CDR3 protein: CANEGQFYGYTF
CDR3 DNA: TGTGCCAACGAGGGACAGTTCTATGGCTACACCTTC

clone size: few
J gene: TRBJ2-1
D gene: NA
V gene: TRBV6-8
CDR3 protein: CASTDGGLQSYNEQFF
CDR3 DNA: TGTGCCAGCACCGACGGAGGGCTACAGTCCTACAATGAGCAGTTCTTC

clone size: few
J gene: TRBJ1-2
D gene: NA
V gene: TRBV5-1
CDR3 protein: CASSAEGGESYGYTF
CDR3 DNA: TGCGCCAGCAGCGCCGAGGGGGGCGAGTCCTATGGCTACACCTTC

clone size: NA
J gene: TRBJ2-5
D gene: TRBD1
V gene: TRBV7-8
CDR3 protein: CASSFGTGKETQYF
CDR3 DNA: TGTGCCAGCAGCTTTGGGACAGGGAAAGAGACCCAGTACTTC

clone size: NA
J gene: TRBJ1-1
D gene: NA
V gene: TRBV27
CDR3 protein: CASSIGPNTEAFF
CDR3 DNA: TGTGCCAGCAGTATAGGACCCAACACTGAAGCTTTCTTT

clone size: NA
J gene: TRBJ1-3
D gene: NA
V gene: TRBV20-1
CDR3 protein: CSARDVGGISGNTIYF
CDR3 DNA: TGCAGTGCTAGAGACGTGGGGGGGATTTCTGGAAACACCATATATTTT

clone size: NA
J gene: TRBJ2-3
D gene: TRBD2
V gene: TRBV6-1
CDR3 protein: CASRLPGSGGAQYF
CDR3 DNA: TGTGCCAGCAGACTCCCGGGTAGCGGGGGGGCGCAGTATTTT

clone size: few
J gene: TRBJ2-7
D gene: NA
V gene: TRBV6-2/TRBV6-3
CDR3 protein: CASSPLNREQYF
CDR3 DNA: TGTGCCAGCAGCCCCTTGAATCGCGAGCAGTACTTC

clone size: few
J gene: TRBJ2-1
D gene: NA
V gene: TRBV7-2
CDR3 protein: CASSPRPSVSSYNEQFF
CDR3 DNA: TGTGCCAGCAGCCCAAGACCTAGCGTGAGCTCCTACAATGAGCAGTTCTTC

clone size: few
J gene: TRBJ1-1
D gene: TRBD1
V gene: TRBV7-2
CDR3 protein: CASSLIGGQGAFF
CDR3 DNA: TGTGCCAGCAGCTTAATTGGGGGACAGGGGGCTTTCTTT

clone size: NA
J gene: TRBJ1-2
D gene: NA
V gene: TRBV5-1
CDR3 protein: CASSFGGIFDYGYTF
CDR3 DNA: TGCGCCAGCAGCTTTGGTGGGATTTTTGACTATGGCTACACCTTC

clone size: few
J gene: TRBJ2-3
D gene: TRBD2
V gene: TRBV28
CDR3 protein: CASSYPGGADTQYF
CDR3 DNA: TGTGCCAGCAGTTACCCGGGGGGGGCAGATACGCAGTATTTT

clone size: NA
J gene: TRBJ2-2
D gene: NA
V gene: TRBV2
CDR3 protein: CASSASFTGALFF
CDR3 DNA: TGTGCCAGCAGTGCCAGTTTCACCGGGGCGCTGTTTTTT

clone size: NA
J gene: TRBJ1-2
D gene: NA
V gene: TRBV5-5
CDR3 protein: CASSPRDSTYGYTF
CDR3 DNA: TGTGCCAGCAGCCCGAGGGACTCTACCTATGGCTACACCTTC

clone size: few
J gene: TRBJ1-1
D gene: NA
V gene: TRBV7-9
CDR3 protein: CASSSRTNTEAFF
CDR3 DNA: TGTGCCAGCAGCTCCCGAACGAACACTGAAGCTTTCTTT

clone size: NA
J gene: TRBJ2-3
D gene: TRBD2
V gene: TRBV5-1
CDR3 protein: CASSARGDVTDTQYF
CDR3 DNA: TGCGCCAGCAGCGCCCGGGGGGACGTGACAGATACGCAGTATTTT

clone size: few
J gene: TRBJ2-5
D gene: NA
V gene: TRBV7-9
CDR3 protein: CASTVRGGRQETQYF
CDR3 DNA: TGTGCCAGCACAGTTCGAGGGGGACGGCAAGAGACCCAGTACTTC

clone size: few
J gene: TRBJ2-2
D gene: NA
V gene: TRBV7-7
CDR3 protein: CASSRTGGDTGELFF
CDR3 DNA: TGTGCCAGCAGTCGTACAGGGGGGGACACCGGGGAGCTGTTTTTT

clone size: NA
J gene: TRBJ2-5
D gene: NA
V gene: TRBV6-1
CDR3 protein: CAGSRSGAPIGQETQYF
CDR3 DNA: TGTGCCGGCAGTCGCTCTGGGGCGCCAATCGGGCAAGAGACCCAGTACTTC

clone size: few
J gene: TRBJ2-7
D gene: NA
V gene: TRBV12-3/TRBV12-4
CDR3 protein: CASSLTGFSYEQYF
CDR3 DNA: TGTGCCAGCAGTTTAACGGGATTTAGCTACGAGCAGTACTTC

clone size: many
J gene: TRBJ1-1
D gene: NA
V gene: TRBV7-9
CDR3 protein: CASSPQGWLGNTEAFF
CDR3 DNA: TGTGCCAGCAGCCCACAAGGATGGCTCGGGAACACTGAAGCTTTCTTT

clone size: few
J gene: TRBJ1-5
D gene: NA
V gene: TRBV20-1
CDR3 protein: CSATRAGVEQPQHF
CDR3 DNA: TGCAGTGCTACCCGGGCGGGGGTAGAGCAGCCCCAGCATTTT

clone size: few
J gene: TRBJ2-1
D gene: NA
V gene: TRBV21-1
CDR3 protein: CASSKEALAGGWAYNEQFF
CDR3 DNA: TGTGCCAGCAGCAAGGAGGCACTAGCGGGAGGTTGGGCCTACAATGAGCAGTTCTTC

clone size: NA
J gene: TRBJ2-7
D gene: NA
V gene: TRBV10-3
CDR3 protein: CAISEDTTYEQYF
CDR3 DNA: TGTGCCATCAGTGAGGACACTACCTACGAGCAGTACTTC

clone size: few
J gene: TRBJ2-1
D gene: TRBD2
V gene: TRBV7-2
CDR3 protein: CASSIGTSGKGEQFF
CDR3 DNA: TGTGCCAGCAGCATCGGGACTAGCGGGAAAGGGGAGCAGTTCTTC

clone size: few
J gene: TRBJ2-5
D gene: NA
V gene: TRBV7-9
CDR3 protein: CASSSPSLAGNPKTQYF
CDR3 DNA: TGTGCCAGCAGCTCTCCTTCCTTGGCAGGGAATCCCAAGACCCAGTACTTC

clone size: NA
J gene: TRBJ1-1
D gene: NA
V gene: TRBV20-1
CDR3 protein: CSASRGGGMNTEAFF
CDR3 DNA: TGCAGTGCTAGTCGTGGCGGGGGGATGAACACTGAAGCTTTCTTT